Detailed here is one T cell receptor (beta chain). cDNA serving as the sequencing template came from extracted, reverse transcribed RNA. Generated by immunoSEQ multiplex PCR, the TCRdb table keeps only in-frame clones and is missing some. Of about 120,000 clones listed, 53% are singletons. The sample belongs to a study of CD8+ T cells in alopecia areata. This sample's treatment: oral pan-JAK inhibitor, 5-10 mg twice daily. The germline CDR1 and CDR2 sequences are GTSNPN and SVGIG (reference sequence). There are 12 residues in the CDR3. The germline V and J ends were trimmed by 2 bases and 2 bases, with 7 bases remaining between them.

The clonotype originates from a human donor with alopecia areata. The gene calls are TRBV30 and TRBJ2-7; D is uncertain. Sequencing was performed on CD4+ T cells sorted from blood, taken at week 4, from a patient treated with tofacitinib. CDR3 region: CAWSSTAYEQYF. The CDR3 DNA sequence: TGTGCCTGGAGTAGTACCGCCTACGAGCAGTACTTC.